This T cell receptor (beta chain) was obtained from a study of blood T cell repertoires in COVID-19. Study in general: The cDNA or gDNA used as material had been derived from T cells, B-cell-depleted T cells, or PBMCs.

Trimming took 0 bases from V and 10 from J; bases not matched to a gene: 8. The CDR3 sequence is 15 residues long. The V gene's germline CDR1 is LNHDA and CDR2 SQIVND (reference sequence). This clone was recorded a few times. As originally analysed: Reference gene primer amplification yielded estimated nucleated cell counts. Assay used: immunoSEQ multiplex PCR; TCRdb lists only in-frame clones, some missing. Clonal size and the V and J genes are those of that table, whereas D and trimming came from the DNA. The sample holds 290,000 or so clones; around nine tenths are singletons and the top ten take approximately 2.4%. Everyone who took part was roughly 18 to 89 years old, and they came from 20 to 25 US areas.

The source is a woman aged 18-29 years who had recovered from COVID-19. Sequenced: PBMCs or T cells enriched from blood (not recorded which). V and J are TRBV19 and TRBJ1-4; 7 positions match TRBD1. CDR3 in DNA: TGTGCCAGTAGTATAGAAGAGGGGGCGACGGGAAAACTGTTTTTT. Its translation is CASSIEEGATGKLFF.